Below, one T cell receptor beta chain is given with its context. Its antigen is still unknown. This sample was included in a study of beta chain features in type 1 diabetes. Background on the study: All samples together contributed 85 million to 120 million sorted cells for examination.

The isolated RNA, all of it, was reverse transcribed, so expressed TCRB transcripts were what got sequenced. The assay was immunoSEQ multiplex PCR, and TCRdb's table has in-frame clones only and misses some. The top ten clones hold about 0.03% of a sample with fewer than 250,000 clones, 9% to 10% of them seen once. The germline CDR1 and CDR2 sequences are LNHNV and YYDKDF (reference sequence). Unmatched junction bases numbered 4, after V lost 5 bases and J lost 1 base. This CDR3 is 14 amino acids long. Findings of the study overall: Naive, central memory and regulatory TCRB repertoires appeared more similar among patients than healthy donors.

The TCR originated in a woman aged 18-30 years in good health. The chain combines TRBV15 with TRBJ1-2; TRBD1 agrees at 7 bases. The sequencing sample was made of naive CD4+ T cells from blood. The DNA for the CDR3 is TGTGCCACCAGCGCCCGACAGGGTAACTATGGCTACACCTTC. Protein product: CATSARQGNYGYTF. The full variable domain, with the rest looked up from reference TRBV15 and TRBJ1-2, is DAMVIQNPRYQVTQFGKPVTLSCSQTLNHNVMYWYQQKSSQAPKLLFHYYDKDFNNEADTPDNFQSRRPNTSFCFLDIRSPGLGDTAMYLCATSARQGNYGYTFGSGTRLTVV.